The 14 T cell receptor beta chains presented below share a single source sample, sequenced in a study of control samples from healthy donors and cancer patients. Only in-frame clones appear in the TCRdb table, and some are missing; sequencing was by immunoSEQ multiplex PCR. This table holds around 100,000 clones, roughly 87% found once. Source material: blood. The receptors were sampled from a woman aged 45 to 65 in good health.

The chain is built from TRBV19 and TRBJ1-3, with a tentative D call TRBD1 (5 bases). V was pared by 3 bases and J by 3 bases, with 12 bases between. The CDR3 consists of 15 residues. The germline V gene encodes CDR1 LNHDA and CDR2 SQIVND (reference sequence). In DNA form, the CDR3 reads TGTGCCAGTAGTATGGTGACGCAGGGTGGAAACACCATATATTTT. Protein sequence: CASSMVTQGGNTIYF.

This clone came up a few times. V gene TRBV9 combines with J gene TRBJ1-5; D is undetermined. Germline V lookup: CDR1 SGDLS, CDR2 YYNGEE. V lost 0 bases, J lost 5 bases, and 12 bases lay in between. This CDR3 comprises 15 residues. In DNA, the CDR3 is TGTGCCAGCAGCGTAGCAGGAGCATGGGATCAGCCCCAGCATTTT. This sequence encodes CASSVAGAWDQPQHF.

J is TRBJ1-5 and V is TRBV2, with D perhaps matching TRBD1 (5 bases). Germline CDR1 and CDR2: SNHLY and FYNNEI. The CDR3 runs 14 residues. V lost 3 bases and J lost 7, with 13 bases in between. CDR3 sequence: CASSDPRVGQPQHF. The CDR3 bases are TGTGCCAGCAGTGACCCCAGGGTTGGGCAGCCCCAGCATTTT.

The chain has TRBV7-2 and TRBJ2-5; D uncertain. Looked up from germline, CDR1 is SGHTA and CDR2 is FQGNSA. The germline V and J ends were trimmed by 2 bases and 5 bases, with 6 bases remaining between them. The length of the CDR3 is 12 residues. For the CDR3, the DNA is TGTGCCAGCAGCTTAACGTTGGAGACCCAGTACTTC. Amino acids: CASSLTLETQYF.

The J gene is TRBJ2-1, the V gene TRBV10-1, with 11 bases matching TRBD2. After removal of 3 bases from V and 5 bases from J, the junction contained 9 bases not matched to a gene. The germline CDR1 and CDR2 sequences are WNHNN and SYGVQD (reference sequence). The CDR3 sequence is 17 residues long. CDR3 region: CASSDHFSGGANNEQFF. CDR3 DNA: TGCGCCAGCAGTGATCACTTTAGCGGGGGGGCCAACAATGAGCAGTTCTTC.

The chain carries TRBV5-1 and TRBJ1-2; 8 bases line up with TRBD1. J lost 8 bases, V lost 4 bases, and 7 bases had no gene match. The CDR3 runs to 13 residues. CDR1 is SGHRS, CDR2 YFSETQ, per germline. CDR3 region: CASSVRTGQGYTF. The CDR3 coding sequence is TGCGCCAGCAGCGTAAGGACAGGGCAAGGCTACACCTTC.

The rearrangement joins TRBV3-1 (or the pseudogene TRBV3-2) to TRBJ2-7; D ambiguous. CDR3 size: 14 residues. Trimming shortened V by 8 bases and J by 1 base, and 15 bases separated the two germline ends. Germline V gene sequence: CDR1 LGHDT, CDR2 YNNKEL (reference sequence). For the CDR3, the DNA is TGTGCCAGCTCTCGGGTCCCTTTGTCCTACGAGCAGTACTTC. It is translated as CASSRVPLSYEQYF.

J is TRBJ2-1 and V is TRBV7-3; TRBD2 might be the D (6 bases). CDR3 length: 13 residues. Per the germline V gene, CDR1 is SGHTA and CDR2 is FQGTGA. The ends were cut back, 5 bases at V and 7 bases at J, with 12 bases in the middle. The CDR3 DNA sequence: TGTGCCAGCAGCCTGGACTACTCAAATGAGCAGTTCTTC. Protein sequence: CASSLDYSNEQFF.

This chain joins TRBV19 and TRBJ2-2, with 9 bases fitting TRBD2. Germline lookup yields CDR1 LNHDA and CDR2 SQIVND (reference sequence). The CDR3 is 13 residues long. V lost 5 bases to trimming and J lost 7 bases; unmatched junction nucleotides: 2. The CDR3 spells CASSRTSVGELFF. The CDR3 nucleotides are TGTGCCAGTAGTCGGACTAGCGTCGGGGAGCTGTTTTTT.

A few counts support this clone. The gene calls are TRBV11-2 and TRBJ2-7; TRBD1 is a possible D gene (5 bases). The CDR3 contains 12 residues. The germline V gene has CDR1 SGHAT and CDR2 FQNNGV. V shed 5 bases and J shed 5 bases, with 10 bases lying between them. CDR3 loop: CASSKQVNEQYV. CDR3 in DNA: TGTGCCAGCAGCAAACAGGTCAACGAGCAGTACGTC.

In DNA, the CDR3 is TGTGCCAGCAGCCCAGGGGCCACTGAAGCTTTCTTT. Its translation is CASSPGATEAFF. The gene calls are TRBV28 and TRBJ1-1; maybe TRBD1 (6 bases). CDR3 size: 12 residues. The germline CDR1 and CDR2 sequences are MDHEN and SYDVKM. V was cut by 6 bases and J by 4 bases, with 9 bases left in between. Complete variable domain (other parts from reference TRBV28 and TRBJ1-1): DVKVTQSSRYLVKRTGEKVFLECVQDMDHENMFWYRQDPGLGLRLIYFSYDVKMKEKGDIPEGYSVSREKKERFSLILESASTNQTSMYLCASSPGATEAFFGQGTRLTVV.

V usage is TRBV6-5 and J usage is TRBJ1-2, with a tentative D call TRBD1 (5 bases). CDR3 length: 15 residues. The germline gives CDR1 MNHEY, CDR2 SVGAGI. The V and J ends lost 0 bases and 2 bases respectively, with 10 bases between them. The CDR3 protein is CASSYSGTVNYGYTF. The CDR3, as DNA: TGTGCCAGCAGTTACTCCGGGACGGTGAACTATGGCTACACCTTC.

This chain connects TRBV18 to TRBJ2-7, with D perhaps TRBD2 (5 bases). The CDR3 covers 13 residues. Germline CDR1 and CDR2: KGHSH and LQKENI. Trimming removed 3 bases from V and 2 bases from J, with 8 bases in between. CDR3 sequence (DNA): TGTGCCAGCTCACCTCTGGGAGCCTACGAGCAGTACGTC. It is translated as CASSPLGAYEQYV.

This clone occurred once. The CDR3 DNA is TGTGCCAGCAGCTGGGGCACTAGAGGTCGCGATACGCAGTATTTT. This sequence encodes CASSWGTRGRDTQYF. The chain carries TRBV5-4 and TRBJ2-3; D assignment may be TRBD1 or TRBD2 (5 bases each). Trimming took off 3 bases at V and 6 bases at J, with 17 bases between the two ends. There are 15 residues in the CDR3. Germline lookup yields CDR1 SGHNT and CDR2 YYREEE (reference sequence). Complete variable domain (other parts from reference TRBV5-4 and TRBJ2-3): ETGVTQSPTHLIKTRGQQVTLRCSSQSGHNTVSWYQQALGQGPQFIFQYYREEENGRGNFPPRFSGLQFPNYSSELNVNALELDDSALYLCASSWGTRGRDTQYFGPGTRLTVL.